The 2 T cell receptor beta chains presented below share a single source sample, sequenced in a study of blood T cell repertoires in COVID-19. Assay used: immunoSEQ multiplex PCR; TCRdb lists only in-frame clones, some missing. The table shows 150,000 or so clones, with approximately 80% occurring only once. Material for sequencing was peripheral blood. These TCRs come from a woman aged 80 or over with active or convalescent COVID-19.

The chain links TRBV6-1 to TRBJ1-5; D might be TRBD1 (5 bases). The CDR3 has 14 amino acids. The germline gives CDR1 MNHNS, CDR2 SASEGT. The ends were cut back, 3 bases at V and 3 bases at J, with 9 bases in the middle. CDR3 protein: CASSDPGFNQPQHF. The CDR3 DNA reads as TGTGCCAGCAGTGACCCAGGGTTCAATCAGCCCCAGCATTTT.

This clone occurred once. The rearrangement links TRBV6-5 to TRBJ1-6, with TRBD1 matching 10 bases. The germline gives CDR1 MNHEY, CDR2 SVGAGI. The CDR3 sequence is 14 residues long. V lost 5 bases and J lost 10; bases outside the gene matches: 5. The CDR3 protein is CASSPDRGSSPLHF. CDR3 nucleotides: TGTGCCAGCAGTCCGGACAGGGGGAGCTCACCCCTCCACTTT.